The 5 T cell receptor beta chains presented below share a single source sample, sequenced in a study of regulatory T cells in long-lasting Graves disease. HTBI primers from iRepertoire and Arm-PCR of CDR3 regions yielded the TCR beta libraries. TCRdb itself ran the multiplex PCR reads through MiXCR, one entry per CDR3 protein. Counted here are roughly 560,000 distinct CDR3 sequences, around 12% occurring once; the ten biggest clones make up 8% to 10%. Documented time point: newly diagnosed GD, antithyroid drugs for less than 3 months. Researchers made the TCR library from RNA that was extracted from PBMCs. This sample also appeared in a second study, on T cells in Graves' hyperthyroidism and ophthalmopathy.

The starting material was peripheral blood mononuclear cells (PBMCs), obtained at new diagnosis, from a patient treated with antithyroid drugs. The origin of the receptors is a woman aged 25 to 39 with Graves disease.

CDR3: CASSIDGTGRYQETQYF. The CDR3 DNA reads TGTGCCAGTAGTATAGATGGGACAGGGCGATATCAAGAGACCCAGTACTTC. The V call is TRBV19, the J call TRBJ2-5; 9 bases are a match to TRBD1. J lost 2 bases, V lost 0 bases, and 7 bases had no gene match. This CDR3 comprises 17 residues. Per the germline V gene, CDR1 is LNHDA and CDR2 is SQIVND (reference sequence).

In its sample, this clonotype was seen many times. The CDR3 sequence: CASSQSGAGNTIYF. The DNA of the CDR3 is TGTGCCAGCAGTCAGTCAGGGGCTGGAAACACCATATATTTT. The rearrangement links TRBV6-1 to TRBJ1-3; a possible D gene is TRBD1 (6 bases). V was trimmed by 5 bases and J by 2 bases, leaving 10 bases between them. The germline CDR1 and CDR2 sequences are MNHNS and SASEGT. This CDR3 has 14 amino acids.

This clonotype has at least ten counts. This CDR3 is CASGPVERRETQYF. CDR3 nucleotide sequence: TGTGCCAGCGGACCGGTGGAGCGGAGGGAGACCCAGTACTTC. The chain joins TRBV27 to TRBJ2-5, with a possible D match to TRBD2 (5 bases). Deletions cut 8 bases from V and 5 bases from J, with 18 bases between. The CDR3 length is 14 residues. Germline assignment: CDR1 MNHEY and CDR2 SMNVEV (reference sequence).

This clonotype was observed at least ten times. This chain connects TRBV19 to TRBJ1-1, with no clear D. Germline V gives CDR1 LNHDA, CDR2 SQIVND (reference sequence). The CDR3 has 14 amino acids. V was pared by 0 bases and J by 4 bases, with 9 bases between. In nucleotides, the CDR3 is TGTGCCAGTAGTATAGAAGGGCGCGGCACTGAAGCTTTCTTT. Translating gives CASSIEGRGTEAFF.

This clonotype was picked up many times. This sequence joins TRBV2 and TRBJ2-7, with 13 bases identical to TRBD2. V shed 6 bases and J 3 bases; nucleotides not matched to a gene: 2. The CDR3 is made up of 14 amino acids. From germline, CDR1 is SNHLY and CDR2 FYNNEI. CDR3 nucleotide sequence: TGTGCCAGCAGCGGACTAGCGGGAGTCTACGAGCAGTACTTC. Its protein product is CASSGLAGVYEQYF.